This TCR beta chain was sequenced in a study of CD8+CD57+ T cells in acquired aplastic anemia (dated by TCRdb to between 2018 and 2020). Notes on the research overall: On average, sorted CD4+ and CD8+ cells yielded around 3.1 ug of extracted DNA, with a range of 0.2 to 27.4 ug. CD8+CD57+ expansion was defined as frequency above the mean frequency observed in healthy subjects.

Notes on this clonotype: It has no known antigen specificity. No much larger clone is present one base from it, and per-base qualities are unavailable.

Overall results and qualifications from the work: No significant difference in CD8+ Simpson's diversity was found between patients and healthy controls (P=0.060). Although roughly 30 CD8+ CDR3 sequences were shared by patients and controls, these sequences appeared highly expressed in patients and within the immunodominant clones of patients.

The patients picked for sequencing were ones in whom flow cytometry had shown an expansion of CD8+CD57+ cells. Every patient had severe acquired aplastic anemia, diagnosed using the International Study of Aplastic Anemia and Agranulocytosis and Camitta criteria. No patient had received any therapy when blood was sampled. In this study, sorted CD4+ and CD8+ T cells from the blood of healthy subjects and of severe aplastic anemia patients had their TCR repertoires deep-sequenced. Patients were enrolled in the USA under clinicaltrials.gov protocols 00001620, 01623167, 00001397, 00071045, 00081523 and 00961064. Ficoll-Paque density gradient centrifugation was used to isolate peripheral blood mononuclear cells. Before DNA was extracted, CD4+ and CD8+ T cells were sorted using either FACS or magnetic beads. Counted from cysteine to phenylalanine, this CDR3 has 13 amino acids. The read is trimmed to its CDR3 DNA, 39 bases read in frame from base 1. V has 1 base trimmed and J has 6 bases trimmed; junction bases matching no gene number 0.

Profiling of TCR beta VDJ combinations and CDR3 sequences used genomic DNA as the template. TCR repertoire sequencing was run on an Illumina HiSeq 2000. The original methods were these. Repertoires were assessed using TRBV/TRBJ rearrangement plots, CDR3 size and DJ length profiles, and Simpson's diversity index. The most abundant DNA sequence in the deep sequencing data was defined as the immunodominant clone. CDR3 amino acid sequences were checked for sharing between subjects and were compared against published repertoires and the VDJdb database. TCRdb cleaned the public reads at Q25 with fastp, built clones with MiXCR and kept in-frame beta chains. Each entry merges the rows of one CDR3 protein and shows their most common DNA and genes. TCRdb, not the authors, supplied the V and J calls. Present in this sample are under 350,000 distinct CDR3 sequences, around three fifths of which were seen just once. The ten biggest clones cover 1.3% of the sample.

Sequences were obtained from sorted CD4+, CD8+, or CD8+CD57+ T cells (not recorded which) from PBMCs. The TCR sequence derives from a human donor with aplastic anemia. This receptor chain uses TRBV12-3 or TRBV12-4 and TRBJ1-1, and TRBD1 aligns with 9 junction nucleotides. CDR3 protein: CASSLGTGAEAFF. Read as DNA, the sequence is TGTGCCAGCAGTTTAGGGACAGGGGCTGAAGCTTTCTTT.